The 22 T cell receptor beta chains below come from one sample, sequenced in a study of blood T cell repertoires in COVID-19. Some clones are missing from TCRdb's copy, which holds only in-frame ones; the method was immunoSEQ multiplex PCR. In the table there are about 370,000 clones, 80% to 90% of which are singletons. Specimen: peripheral blood. The source is a woman in her 30s with COVID-19, enrolled during active disease.

The gene calls are TRBV7-8 and TRBJ2-7; unclear D gene. The CDR3 covers 15 residues. The V end was cut by 1 base, the J end by 3 bases, with 13 bases between. Germline CDR1 SGHVS, CDR2 FQNEAQ. CDR3 nucleotide sequence: TGTGCCAGCAGCTTAGGGGCAGGCGTCTACTACGAGCAGTACGTC. Protein: CASSLGAGVYYEQYV.

This clone was seen a handful of times. The rearrangement joins TRBV7-9 to TRBJ1-5; a weak D match, TRBD1 (5 bases). Germline V gene data show CDR1 as SEHNR and CDR2 as FQNEAQ (reference sequence). There are 14 residues in the CDR3. V dropped 3 bases and J dropped 2 bases, with 8 bases sitting between them. The DNA of the CDR3 is TGTGCCAGCAGCTTGACAGAGGGCAATCAGCCCCAGCATTTT. It translates to CASSLTEGNQPQHF.

In regard to this clone: The junction and the germline gene differ at one end; a read error may be behind it. J is TRBJ1-5 and V is TRBV10-1; D call uncertain. The CDR3 has 18 amino acids. Germline values: CDR1 WNHNN, CDR2 SYGVQD (reference sequence). In DNA form, the CDR3 reads TGCGCCAGCAGTGGGGGAGGGCACCGGACTGATAGCCATCAGCCCCAGCATTTT. It codes for CASSGGGHRTDSHQPQHF.

This chain connects TRBV28 to TRBJ2-7, with TRBD1 identical over 9 bases. This CDR3 has 14 amino acids. V gave up 8 bases and J gave up 1 base; unmatched junction bases: 6. CDR1 MDHEN and CDR2 SYDVKM come from the germline V gene. The CDR3 coding sequence is TGTGCCAGCTACGACAGGGGGGGTTCCTACGAGCAGTACTTC. Amino acid sequence: CASYDRGGSYEQYF. The complete variable domain, with remaining parts taken from reference TRBV28 and TRBJ2-7, reads DVKVTQSSRYLVKRTGEKVFLECVQDMDHENMFWYRQDPGLGLRLIYFSYDVKMKEKGDIPEGYSVSREKKERFSLILESASTNQTSMYLCASYDRGGSYEQYFGPGTRLTVT.

The V gene is TRBV18, the J gene TRBJ2-2, with D perhaps TRBD1 (6 bases). The CDR3 consists of 16 residues. CDR1 is KGHSH and CDR2 is LQKENI in the germline V gene. Trimming took off 4 bases at V and 4 bases at J, with 16 bases between the two ends. CDR3 bases: TGTGCCAGCTCACAGATCGGACAGTCGAGCACCGGGGAGCTGTTTTTT. It is translated as CASSQIGQSSTGELFF.

The chain recombines TRBV7-2 with TRBJ2-1, with D possibly being TRBD2 (6 bases). V gave up 4 bases and J gave up 1 base, with 17 bases separating them. The CDR3 sequence is 17 residues long. The germline V gene encodes CDR1 SGHTA and CDR2 FQGNSA. The DNA of the CDR3 is TGTGCCAGCAGCTCCCAACCGGGCGGGGCTTCCTACAATGAGCAGTTCTTC. This codes for CASSSQPGGASYNEQFF.

The chain recombines TRBV28 with TRBJ1-2; a possible D gene is TRBD1 (6 bases). Germline V gene data show CDR1 as MDHEN and CDR2 as SYDVKM. The CDR3 length is 14 residues. The V end was cut by 2 bases, the J end by 8 bases, with 15 bases between. Here the CDR3 DNA reads TGTGCCAGCAGTTTAAGGGGGGGAGTCTTCGGCTACACCTTC. It codes for CASSLRGGVFGYTF.

The chain carries TRBV2 and TRBJ1-2; 9 nucleotides line up with TRBD1. With V trimmed by 5 bases and J by 3 bases, 7 bases remained unmatched. Germline V gene data show CDR1 as SNHLY and CDR2 as FYNNEI. This CDR3 region has 15 residues. CDR3 amino acids: CASSPRTGDDYGYTF. Here the CDR3 DNA reads TGTGCCAGCAGTCCCCGGACAGGGGATGACTATGGCTACACCTTC.

V usage is TRBV6-2 or TRBV6-3 and J usage is TRBJ2-7; no definite D call. The CDR3 runs 12 residues. Germline V gives CDR1 MNHEY, CDR2 SVGEGT. The ends were cut back, 6 bases at V and 7 bases at J, with 13 bases in the middle. The CDR3: CASSSEQTEQYF. The DNA for the CDR3 is TGTGCCAGCAGCTCCGAACAGACGGAGCAGTACTTC.

The chain recombines TRBV6-5 with TRBJ2-1; perhaps TRBD1 as D (6 bases). The CDR3 extends over 15 amino acids. The ends were cut back, 2 bases at V and 3 bases at J, with 11 bases in the middle. CDR1 MNHEY and CDR2 SVGAGI come from the germline V gene. CDR3 sequence reads: CASSYSRGHYNEQFF. The CDR3 DNA is TGTGCCAGCAGTTACAGTAGGGGACACTACAATGAGCAGTTCTTC.

The chain employs TRBV7-6 and TRBJ1-1; TRBD1 is a possible D gene (6 bases). Deletions cut 1 base from V and 6 bases from J, with 12 bases between. The CDR3 is made up of 14 amino acids. The V gene's germline CDR1 is SGHVS and CDR2 FNYEAQ. CDR3 in DNA: TGTGCCAGCAGCTTAGGTCAGGGGAAGGCTGAAGCTTTCTTT. It yields the protein CASSLGQGKAEAFF.

The CDR3 DNA reads TGTGCCAGTAGTAACTATCCCGGGGGCGGGGAGCTGTTTTTT. This translates into CASSNYPGGGELFF. The V call is TRBV19, the J call TRBJ2-2, with D perhaps TRBD2 (6 bases). Trimming removed 4 bases at V and 7 bases at J, with 13 bases between. From germline, CDR1 is LNHDA and CDR2 SQIVND (reference sequence). This CDR3 has 14 amino acids. Complete variable domain (other parts from reference TRBV19 and TRBJ2-2): DGGITQSPKYLFRKEGQNVTLSCEQNLNHDAMYWYRQDPGQGLRLIYYSQIVNDFQKGDIAEGYSVSREKKESFPLTVTSAQKNPTAFYLCASSNYPGGGELFFGEGSRLTVL.

This sequence joins TRBV30 and TRBJ1-1, with TRBD1 as a possible D gene (6 bases). This CDR3 contains 15 residues. The V gene lost 2 bases and the J gene lost 1 base, with 14 bases spanning the gap. The germline V gene has CDR1 GTSNPN and CDR2 SVGIG (reference sequence). CDR3 sequence (DNA): TGTGCCTGGAGTTTCCTGGACAGATCGAACACTGAAGCTTTCTTT. This translates into CAWSFLDRSNTEAFF.

The chain carries TRBV5-7 and TRBJ2-1, with 9 bases fitting TRBD1. TRBV5-7 is an open reading frame whose function is uncertain. Trimming removed 0 bases from V and 2 bases from J; junction bases left unmatched: 3. This CDR3 contains 16 residues. CDR3 sequence: CASSLEQGAPYNEQFF. In nucleotides, the CDR3 is TGTGCCAGCAGCTTGGAACAGGGGGCACCCTACAATGAGCAGTTCTTC.

The V and J genes are TRBV6-4 and TRBJ2-3; 7 nucleotides agree with TRBD2. Looked up from germline, CDR1 is MRHNA and CDR2 is SNTAGT. The CDR3 has 16 residues. The V and J ends lost 2 bases and 1 base, in that order; junction bases with no gene match: 6. The DNA for the CDR3 is TGTGCCAGCAGTGACACGGGGGGAAGCGGCACAGATACGCAGTATTTT. Its protein is CASSDTGGSGTDTQYF.

This chain joins TRBV29-1 and TRBJ2-2; D may be TRBD1 (6 bases). The V gene lost 5 bases and the J gene lost 5 bases, with 15 bases spanning the gap. Germline values: CDR1 SQVTM, CDR2 ANQGSEA. The CDR3 length is 14 residues. The CDR3 sequence is CSVWLGGTTGELFF. DNA of the CDR3: TGCAGCGTTTGGTTAGGGGGAACAACCGGGGAGCTGTTTTTT.

The chain joins TRBV10-1 to TRBJ2-1; 9 nucleotides line up with TRBD1. Per the germline V gene, CDR1 is WNHNN and CDR2 is SYGVQD (reference sequence). This CDR3 region has 16 residues. The J segment lost 4 bases and the V segment lost 4 bases, leaving 8 bases of the junction unmatched. The CDR3 sequence: CASSATGQGTYNEQFF. The CDR3 DNA is TGCGCCAGCAGTGCGACCGGACAGGGGACATACAATGAGCAGTTCTTC.

This clone was detected only once. The chain couples TRBV6-2 or TRBV6-3 to TRBJ2-2; 11 bases match TRBD2. Trimming removed 2 bases from V and 3 bases from J; junction bases left unmatched: 8. This CDR3 has 18 amino acids. CDR1 and CDR2 from the germline V gene are MNHEY and SVGEGT. Written as DNA, the CDR3 is TGTGCCAGCAGTTACCGGTTAGCGGGGGGGCCGGACACCGGGGAGCTGTTTTTT. Amino acids: CASSYRLAGGPDTGELFF.

The chain employs TRBV19 and TRBJ1-1; 8 bases line up with TRBD1. V lost 4 bases and J lost 1; bases outside the gene matches: 8. The CDR3 loop spans 16 amino acids. In germline, CDR1 is LNHDA, CDR2 SQIVND (reference sequence). This CDR3 reads CASSRVQGVGNTEAFF. CDR3 nucleotides: TGTGCCAGTAGTAGAGTACAGGGGGTAGGGAACACTGAAGCTTTCTTT.

This clone appeared once. The rearrangement uses TRBV19 and TRBJ2-4; 7 nucleotides align to TRBD2. Losses at the gene ends were 3 bases for V and 6 bases for J; bases not matched to a gene: 14. This CDR3 region has 17 residues. CDR1 and CDR2 (germline): LNHDA, SQIVND (reference sequence). CDR3 loop: CASSIRYRDPGGNIQYF. CDR3 DNA: TGTGCCAGTAGTATCCGATACCGGGACCCGGGGGGAAACATTCAGTACTTC.

The rearrangement joins TRBV7-9 to TRBJ2-1; TRBD2 matches 10 bases. Germline-derived CDR1 and CDR2 are SEHNR and FQNEAQ (reference sequence). The length of the CDR3 is 15 residues. The J segment lost 9 bases and the V segment lost 2 bases, leaving 7 bases of the junction unmatched. DNA of the CDR3: TGTGCCAGCAGCTTACTAGCGGGAGCGTTGGGTGAGCAGTTCTTC. It yields the protein CASSLLAGALGEQFF. The whole variable domain, filled in from reference TRBV7-9 and TRBJ2-1, reads DTGVSQNPRHKITKRGQNVTFRCDPISEHNRLYWYRQTLGQGPEFLTYFQNEAQLEKSRLLSDRFSAERPKGSFSTLEIQRTEQGDSAMYLCASSLLAGALGEQFFGPGTRLTVL.

This clone appeared a few times. This chain joins TRBV29-1 and TRBJ1-3; D is undetermined. CDR1 and CDR2 from the germline V gene are SQVTM and ANQGSEA. V was pared by 0 bases and J by 0 bases, with 9 bases between. This CDR3 region has 15 residues. The CDR3 region has the DNA TGCAGCGTTGAAGATCTAGTTGCCTCTGGAAACACCATATATTTT. It specifies CSVEDLVASGNTIYF.